This T cell receptor (beta chain) was captured in a study of blood T cell repertoires in COVID-19. Original processing notes: Amplifying reference gene primers gave estimates of nucleated cell counts. The data were produced by immunoSEQ multiplex PCR, yet TCRdb's version contains in-frame clones alone and is incomplete. That table gives V, J and clone size, and the DNA gave D and trimming. The sample carries roughly 48,000 clones, 65% to 85% recorded once. Germline V lookup: CDR1 SGHNT, CDR2 YYREEE (reference sequence). Deletions cut 3 bases from V and 3 bases from J, with 9 bases between. This CDR3 is built from 14 residues.

Sequencing was performed on peripheral blood. This clonotype was obtained from a man in his sixties or seventies with acute or convalescent COVID-19. J is TRBJ1-4 and V is TRBV5-4; unclear D gene. The CDR3 DNA is TGTGCCAGCAGCTCTAATGTGGCTAATGAAAAACTGTTTTTT. This sequence encodes CASSSNVANEKLFF.